Listed below are T cell receptor beta chains from one sample, sequenced in a study of shared clonotypes between healthy human individuals. Profiling relied on immunoSEQ multiplex PCR, and the TCRdb table lists in-frame clones only, not all of them. The data show about 2.3 million clones, less than 95% seen once. Sample: naive CD4+ T cells from PBMCs. Receptors originate from a man between 18 and 35 years old in good health. Some clones in this sample may be carry-over from other donors' samples. Each CDR3 is given with its conserved first and last residue. The D gene is left open where the match is weak. A row's size may be missing; if present it is once, few, many or a size class.

clone_size d_call cdr3_length j_call v_call cdr3_nt cdr3_aa
. . 14 TRBJ2-7 TRBV11-2 TGTGCCAGCAGCTTAGAGATAGGCGGGTACGAGCAGTACTTC CASSLEIGGYEQYF
. TRBD2 16 TRBJ2-2 TRBV7-9 TGTGCCAGCAGTCCCGGTAGCGGGAGAGGAACCGGGGAGCTGTTTTTT CASSPGSGRGTGELFF
. . 14 TRBJ2-7 TRBV29-1 TGCAGCGTTGAAGATCGGGCAGGATCCTACGAGCAGTACTTC CSVEDRAGSYEQYF
. . 15 TRBJ2-3 TRBV5-1 TGCGCCAGCAGCTTGAACTTGGGGGGAACAGATACGCAGTATTTT CASSLNLGGTDTQYF
once . 16 TRBJ2-7 TRBV5-1 TGCGCCAGCAGCTTGTCAATGGGCGGCGAAGCCTACGAGCAGTACTTC CASSLSMGGEAYEQYF
. TRBD1 18 TRBJ2-1 TRBV11-2 TGTGCCAGCAGCCTTAAATGGACAGGGCTTAGCTCCTACAATGAGCAGTTCTTC CASSLKWTGLSSYNEQFF
. . 16 TRBJ1-4 TRBV25-1 TGTGCCAGCAGTACTGGACGGGGGACAACTAATGAAAAACTGTTTTTT CASSTGRGTTNEKLFF
. . 13 TRBJ1-2 TRBV27 TGTGCCAGCAGCCCCGGGCAGGGTTATGGCTACACCTTC CASSPGQGYGYTF
. . 14 TRBJ1-1 TRBV11-2 TGTGCCAGCAGCTTAGAAACCGTAGGAGGGGAAGCTTTCTTT CASSLETVGGEAFF
. . 13 TRBJ1-3 TRBV2 TGTGCCAGCAGTGATGAGGCCGGAAACACCATATATTTT CASSDEAGNTIYF